What follows are 32 T cell receptor beta chains derived from one specimen sequenced in a study of blood T cell repertoires in COVID-19. Generated by immunoSEQ multiplex PCR, the TCRdb table keeps only in-frame clones and is missing some. The repertoire holds around 19,000 clones, around 92% seen once, with about 7.9% in the top ten. Input material: peripheral blood. These receptors all stem from a man between 65 and 85 years old with active COVID-19.

The chain links TRBV5-8 to TRBJ1-6; no clear D gene. With 0 bases removed from V and 9 bases from J, the gap between germline ends came to 10 bases. This CDR3 region has 14 residues. Germline CDR1 is SGHTS and CDR2 is YDEGEE. CDR3 DNA sequence: TGTGCCAGCAGCTTGGGATTAACCGGTTCACCCCTCCACTTT. This translates into CASSLGLTGSPLHF.

This clone was seen a few times. The chain joins TRBV29-1 to TRBJ2-7, with D maybe TRBD1 (5 bases). The CDR3 totals 12 residues. Trimming cost V 3 bases and J 2 bases, with 8 bases left between them. The germline V gene encodes CDR1 SQVTM and CDR2 ANQGSEA. CDR3 loop: CSVEGRAYEQYF. CDR3 nucleotide sequence: TGCAGCGTTGAGGGCAGGGCCTACGAGCAGTACTTC.

By its share, this clone is medium-sized. The chain has TRBV7-2 and TRBJ1-2; tentatively, D is TRBD1 (5 bases). The CDR3 extends over 13 amino acids. V lost 10 bases and J lost 8, with 20 bases in between. Germline loops: CDR1 SGHTA, CDR2 FQGNSA. The CDR3 sequence is CATNSGGEDGYTF. The CDR3 DNA sequence: TGTGCCACCAACTCGGGGGGGGAAGACGGCTACACCTTC. Complete variable domain (other parts from reference TRBV7-2 and TRBJ1-2): GAGVSQSPSNKVTEKGKDVELRCDPISGHTALYWYRQSLGQGLEFLIYFQGNSAPDKSGLPSDRFSAERTGGSVSTLTIQRTQQEDSAVYLCATNSGGEDGYTFGSGTRLTVV.

For the CDR3, the DNA is TGTGCCAGCAGCTCAACAGGGGGCCTAGGAACCTTC. Translating it yields CASSSTGGLGTF. The chain carries TRBV7-9 and TRBJ1-2, with TRBD1 identical over 9 bases. The CDR3 is 12 residues long. The trim removed 4 bases at V and 14 bases at J, leaving 8 bases unmatched. The germline V gene encodes CDR1 SEHNR and CDR2 FQNEAQ (reference sequence).

The DNA for the CDR3 is TGTGCCAGCAGTTCCCAGCGGGGGCCTCGAGAGAATGAGCAGTTCTTC. It translates to CASSSQRGPRENEQFF. This chain links TRBV6-2 or TRBV6-3 with TRBJ2-1; 8 bases match TRBD2. The V gene's germline CDR1 is MNHEY and CDR2 SVGEGT. Trimming removed 4 bases from V and 7 bases from J; junction bases left unmatched: 12. The CDR3 runs 16 residues.

Regarding this clone: Sequence at one end of the junction differs from germline and may be a read error. V is TRBV18 and J is TRBJ2-5, with D unclear. Germline loops: CDR1 KGHSH, CDR2 LQKENI. This CDR3 is built from 15 residues. CDR3 in amino acids: CASSPPSTHQGTQYF. As DNA, the CDR3 is TGTGCCAGCTCACCACCGTCGACTCATCAAGGGACCCAGTACTTC.

The rearrangement joins TRBV7-3 to TRBJ1-1, with a tentative D call TRBD1 (6 bases). Trimming took 7 bases from V and 1 from J, leaving 10 bases between them. Germline V gene sequence: CDR1 SGHTA, CDR2 FQGTGA. The CDR3 covers 13 residues. The CDR3 reads CASKGQPNTEAFF. CDR3 sequence (DNA): TGTGCCAGCAAAGGACAGCCGAACACTGAAGCTTTCTTT.

The rearrangement links TRBV5-4 to TRBJ2-5, with 9 nucleotides matching TRBD2. In germline, CDR1 is SGHNT, CDR2 YYREEE (reference sequence). V lost 0 bases, J lost 3 bases, and 3 bases stayed unmatched. The CDR3 runs to 15 residues. The CDR3 protein is CASSLALAGKETQYF. The CDR3 DNA sequence: TGTGCCAGCAGCTTGGCGCTAGCGGGGAAAGAGACCCAGTACTTC.

The V gene is TRBV6-2 or TRBV6-3, the J gene TRBJ2-5; TRBD1 matches 7 bases. Germline V lookup: CDR1 MNHEY, CDR2 SVGEGT. V was pared by 5 bases and J by 9 bases, with 12 bases of the junction left unmatched. The CDR3 loop spans 14 amino acids. For the CDR3, the DNA is TGTGCCAGCAGTCTCCCCACAGGGCAGGGGGCCCAGTACTTC. This sequence encodes CASSLPTGQGAQYF.

J is TRBJ1-1 and V is TRBV6-5; no clear D gene. The ends were cut back, 5 bases at V and 3 bases at J, with 16 bases in the middle. This CDR3 has 15 amino acids. Germline V gene sequence: CDR1 MNHEY, CDR2 SVGAGI. The chain's CDR3 is CASSPRGPWDTEAFF. Here the CDR3 DNA reads TGTGCCAGCAGTCCCCGAGGGCCTTGGGACACTGAAGCTTTCTTT.

This chain links TRBV10-1 with TRBJ1-6; tentatively, D is TRBD1 (6 bases). The CDR3 has 12 residues. Trimming stripped 6 bases from V and 14 bases from J, with 14 bases between. Germline V lookup: CDR1 WNHNN, CDR2 SYGVQD (reference sequence). The CDR3: CASRRQVKALHF. The DNA for the CDR3 is TGCGCCAGCAGAAGACAGGTTAAGGCCCTCCACTTT.

The chain recombines TRBV6-5 with TRBJ2-7; 8 nucleotides align to TRBD1. This CDR3 is built from 16 residues. J was trimmed by 3 bases and V by 4 bases; bases with no gene match: 11. CDR1 and CDR2 from the germline V gene are MNHEY and SVGAGI. CDR3 region: CASSSTLRTGSYEQYF. CDR3 sequence (DNA): TGTGCCAGCAGTTCAACCCTCCGGACAGGGAGCTACGAGCAGTACTTC.

The chain uses TRBV5-4 and TRBJ2-2, with D perhaps matching TRBD1 (7 bases). V lost 1 base and J lost 5, with 12 bases in between. The CDR3 has 15 amino acids. Per germline, CDR1 SGHNT and CDR2 YYREEE (reference sequence). The CDR3 DNA is TGTGCCAGCAGCTTGCGGGCAGGGGGGACCGGGGAGCTGTTTTTT. This translates into CASSLRAGGTGELFF. The variable domain in full, completed from reference TRBV5-4 and TRBJ2-2, reads ETGVTQSPTHLIKTRGQQVTLRCSSQSGHNTVSWYQQALGQGPQFIFQYYREEENGRGNFPPRFSGLQFPNYSSELNVNALELDDSALYLCASSLRAGGTGELFFGEGSRLTVL.

V and J are TRBV5-6 and TRBJ1-4, with 8 bases lining up with TRBD1. V lost 0 bases to trimming and J lost 7 bases; unmatched junction nucleotides: 8. This CDR3 region has 16 residues. The germline CDR1 and CDR2 sequences are SGHDT and YYEEEE. The CDR3 DNA follows: TGTGCCAGCAGCTTGGTGCAGGGGGCGGCAGGTGAAAAACTGTTTTTT. The encoded protein is CASSLVQGAAGEKLFF.

The genes are TRBV5-1 and TRBJ2-5; unclear D gene. CDR1 and CDR2 from the germline V gene are SGHRS and YFSETQ. Trimming took off 0 bases at V and 1 base at J, with 7 bases between the two ends. The CDR3 has 14 residues. The CDR3 nucleotides read TGCGCCAGCAGCTTGGCACAGAGCCAAGAGACCCAGTACTTC. Translated: CASSLAQSQETQYF.

This chain joins TRBV28 and TRBJ2-3; the match to TRBD2 covers 11 bases. From germline, CDR1 is MDHEN and CDR2 SYDVKM. The CDR3 consists of 15 residues. Trimming took 6 bases from V and 2 from J; bases not matched to a gene: 4. The CDR3 DNA is TGTGCCAGCAGCCAGGGACTAGCGGACACAGATACGCAGTATTTT. This gives the protein CASSQGLADTDTQYF. Filled out from reference TRBV28 and TRBJ2-3, the complete variable domain reads DVKVTQSSRYLVKRTGEKVFLECVQDMDHENMFWYRQDPGLGLRLIYFSYDVKMKEKGDIPEGYSVSREKKERFSLILESASTNQTSMYLCASSQGLADTDTQYFGPGTRLTVL.

This chain joins TRBV28 and TRBJ2-7, with TRBD2 as a possible D gene (5 bases). Germline CDR1 is MDHEN and CDR2 is SYDVKM. The ends were cut back, 3 bases at V and 2 bases at J, with 8 bases in the middle. The CDR3 covers 13 residues. The DNA for the CDR3 is TGTGCCAGCAGTTTGACCGGGACCTACGAGCAGTACTTC. This sequence encodes CASSLTGTYEQYF. Complete variable domain (other parts from reference TRBV28 and TRBJ2-7): DVKVTQSSRYLVKRTGEKVFLECVQDMDHENMFWYRQDPGLGLRLIYFSYDVKMKEKGDIPEGYSVSREKKERFSLILESASTNQTSMYLCASSLTGTYEQYFGPGTRLTVT.

The chain combines TRBV6-2 or TRBV6-3 with TRBJ2-2; 12 bases fit TRBD1. The CDR3 totals 19 residues. Germline assignment: CDR1 MNHEY and CDR2 SVGEGT. J was trimmed by 5 bases and V by 4 bases; bases with no gene match: 14. CDR3 DNA: TGTGCCAGCAGTTCCCCCCTCCCCCGGGACAGGGGGCGTACCGGGGAGCTGTTTTTT. This translates into CASSSPLPRDRGRTGELFF.

The genes are TRBV2 and TRBJ1-1, with 9 bases lining up with TRBD1. V shed 7 bases and J 3 bases; nucleotides not matched to a gene: 6. The germline CDR1 and CDR2 sequences are SNHLY and FYNNEI. There are 14 residues in the CDR3. CDR3 nucleotides: TGTGCCAGCACCCTCGGACAGGGGCACACTGAAGCTTTCTTT. It specifies CASTLGQGHTEAFF.

The chain links TRBV5-1 to TRBJ1-1; the D is unclear. This CDR3 has 14 residues. Germline CDR1 SGHRS, CDR2 YFSETQ. Trimming took 0 bases from V and 1 from J, leaving 7 bases between them. The CDR3 region has the DNA TGCGCCAGCAGCTTGGTTAGTAGGAACACTGAAGCTTTCTTT. Its translation: CASSLVSRNTEAFF.

The J gene is TRBJ1-1, the V gene TRBV30; perhaps TRBD1 as D (5 bases). Trimming took off 5 bases at V and 0 bases at J, with 13 bases between the two ends. The V gene's germline CDR1 is GTSNPN and CDR2 SVGIG (reference sequence). The CDR3 loop spans 14 amino acids. Here the CDR3 DNA reads TGTGCCTGGGGCCCCGGGGGTGTGAACACTGAAGCTTTCTTT. Amino acids: CAWGPGGVNTEAFF.

The J gene is TRBJ2-7, the V gene TRBV11-2; 9 nucleotides agree with TRBD1. This CDR3 comprises 16 residues. V lost 0 bases and J lost 3; bases outside the gene matches: 6. Per the germline V gene, CDR1 is SGHAT and CDR2 is FQNNGV. The CDR3 sequence: CASSLDAGQGYYEQYF. The CDR3 bases are TGTGCCAGCAGCTTAGATGCGGGACAGGGCTACTACGAGCAGTACTTC.

This clone has just one count. The chain's CDR3 is CASSDREGLNEQYF. The CDR3 DNA reads as TGTGCCAGTAGTGACCGGGAAGGTCTAAACGAGCAGTACTTC. The V call is TRBV19, the J call TRBJ2-7; weak D call: TRBD2 (5 bases). V lost 5 bases and J 5 bases, leaving 16 bases between the germline ends. From germline, CDR1 is LNHDA and CDR2 SQIVND (reference sequence). The CDR3 covers 14 residues.

The V gene is TRBV19, the J gene TRBJ2-2, with a possible D match to TRBD1 (5 bases). Trimming pared 0 bases from V and 5 bases from J, leaving 10 bases between. The CDR3 has 15 residues. Germline lookup yields CDR1 LNHDA and CDR2 SQIVND (reference sequence). As DNA, the CDR3 is TGTGCCAGTAGTATAGACAGGGTTGCGACCGGGGAGCTGTTTTTT. Translating gives CASSIDRVATGELFF.

This chain joins TRBV2 and TRBJ2-5, with TRBD2 matching over 12 bases. Trimming cost V 4 bases and J 5 bases; bases outside gene matches: 2. The CDR3 totals 14 residues. Germline V lookup: CDR1 SNHLY, CDR2 FYNNEI. CDR3 DNA sequence: TGTGCCAGCAGTGTTCTAGCGGGGGGGGAGACCCAGTACTTC. It is translated as CASSVLAGGETQYF.

This sequence joins TRBV11-2 and TRBJ1-1, with D tentatively TRBD1 (5 bases). The V gene's germline CDR1 is SGHAT and CDR2 FQNNGV. V dropped 6 bases and J dropped 1 base, with 12 bases sitting between them. There are 14 residues in the CDR3. The CDR3 sequence: CASRGRLPNTEAFF. For the CDR3, the DNA is TGTGCCAGCAGGGGGCGCCTCCCGAACACTGAAGCTTTCTTT.

The rearrangement joins TRBV18 to TRBJ1-2, with D possibly TRBD1 on 5 matching bases. Trimming took 1 base from V and 4 from J, leaving 13 bases between them. The CDR3 has 15 residues. Per germline, CDR1 KGHSH and CDR2 LQKENI. The CDR3 DNA reads as TGTGCCAGCTCACCACTTCGTGGGGCTAGCTATGGCTACACCTTC. This sequence encodes CASSPLRGASYGYTF.

The rearrangement links TRBV7-2 to TRBJ1-6, with 10 bases matching TRBD1. This CDR3 has 15 amino acids. The germline V gene encodes CDR1 SGHTA and CDR2 FQGNSA. Losses at the gene ends were 5 bases for V and 5 bases for J; bases not matched to a gene: 3. CDR3 bases: TGTGCCAGCAGCCCCGACAGGGGGCATAATTCACCCCTCCACTTT. It encodes CASSPDRGHNSPLHF.

The chain is built from TRBV7-2 and TRBJ1-5, with 8 bases aligning to TRBD1. CDR1 is SGHTA, CDR2 FQGNSA, per germline. CDR3 size: 15 residues. Trimming at V came to 5 bases and at J to 5 bases, leaving 8 bases not matched to a gene. CDR3 sequence: CASSPTGGGYQPQHF. The DNA for the CDR3 is TGTGCCAGCAGCCCTACAGGGGGAGGGTATCAGCCCCAGCATTTT.

The chain combines TRBV28 with TRBJ1-5, with 9 bases aligning to TRBD1. CDR3 length: 15 residues. After removal of 6 bases from V and 6 bases from J, the junction contained 9 bases not matched to a gene. Germline CDR1 reads MDHEN; CDR2 reads SYDVKM. CDR3 protein: CASSESTGGRQPQHF. The DNA of the CDR3 is TGTGCCAGCAGCGAATCCACAGGGGGCCGTCAGCCCCAGCATTTT. The full variable domain, in which reference TRBV28 and TRBJ1-5 provide the parts outside the CDR3, is DVKVTQSSRYLVKRTGEKVFLECVQDMDHENMFWYRQDPGLGLRLIYFSYDVKMKEKGDIPEGYSVSREKKERFSLILESASTNQTSMYLCASSESTGGRQPQHFGDGTRLSIL.

CDR3 loop: CASSARTRQGSYNEQFF. CDR3 sequence (DNA): TGCGCCAGCAGCGCAAGAACCCGACAGGGATCCTACAATGAGCAGTTCTTC. V usage is TRBV4-1 and J usage is TRBJ2-1, with 7 bases matching TRBD1. Germline V lookup: CDR1 MGHRA, CDR2 YSYEKL. J lost 1 base, V lost 5 bases, and 11 bases had no gene match. The CDR3 extends over 17 amino acids.

The chain links TRBV5-6 to TRBJ2-3; TRBD1 matches at 9 bases. Germline lookup yields CDR1 SGHDT and CDR2 YYEEEE. There are 16 residues in the CDR3. V trimming: 4 bases; J trimming: 5 bases; junction bases outside the gene matches: 11. CDR3 residues: CASSTQQGASRDTQYF. Written as DNA, the CDR3 is TGTGCCAGCAGCACCCAACAGGGGGCTTCCAGAGATACGCAGTATTTT.